This T cell receptor (beta chain) was identified during a study of cytomegalovirus exposure and HLA in healthy donors. Although they were nominally healthy when sampled, donors likely had unrecorded immune exposures. Trimming left V 2 bases short and J 6 bases short, with 7 bases between. CDR1 and CDR2 from the germline V gene are SEHNR and FQNEAQ (reference sequence). The CDR3 has 13 residues. Both 60 Vbeta primers and 13 Jbeta primers went into the PCR. Clones were sequenced by immunoSEQ multiplex PCR, and TCRdb holds only the in-frame ones, with some missing. Of some 160,000 clones listed, roughly 62% are singletons. Findings and caveats of the study: The listing of 160 or so TCR beta chains classed them as cytomegalovirus-associated. A further, later analysis showed that HLA-associated TCR beta chains (compared with equally common others) were more clonally expanded.

Worth noting for this clone: Its specificity is not known.

Source material: PBMCs. The clonotype comes from a man aged 60 to 75 in good health and CMV-seronegative. The chain links TRBV7-9 to TRBJ1-4, with a weak D call TRBD1 (6 bases). CDR3 sequence (DNA): TGTGCCAGCAGCTTACGACAGGATGAAAAACTGTTTTTT. Amino acid sequence: CASSLRQDEKLFF.